The 28 T cell receptor beta chains below were found in one sample sequenced in a study of T cells in Graves' hyperthyroidism and ophthalmopathy. Authors of the study amplified TCR beta CDR3 regions from RNA transcripts. The HTBI primer set was used in a first-round RT-PCR of the TCR CDR3. TCRdb passed the multiplex PCR reads through MiXCR, listing each CDR3 protein once. Of more than 95,000 distinct CDR3 sequences in the sample, over 45% were seen once. The material sequenced was blood. The receptors were gathered from a man between 40 and 49 years old with Graves' hyperthyroidism.

There are many counts of this clonotype. V is TRBV20-1 and J is TRBJ1-1, with TRBD1 as a possible D gene (5 bases). The germline V and J ends were trimmed by 1 base and 4 bases, with 13 bases remaining between them. This CDR3 is 14 amino acids long. Per the germline V gene, CDR1 is DFQATT and CDR2 is SNEGSKA (reference sequence). This CDR3 is CSARGAGGSTEAFF. CDR3 nucleotide sequence: TGCAGTGCTAGAGGTGCGGGGGGAAGCACTGAAGCTTTCTTT.

Many counts were recorded for this clonotype. This sequence joins TRBV2 and TRBJ2-3; 10 nucleotides align to TRBD2. The germline V gene has CDR1 SNHLY and CDR2 FYNNEI. Trimming took 8 bases from V and 5 from J; bases not matched to a gene: 16. The CDR3 runs 17 residues. The CDR3 nucleotides read TGTGCCAGCGGGGTAGCCCTCAGCGGGAGGGCCAGAGATACGCAGTATTTT. Translation: CASGVALSGRARDTQYF.

At least ten counts were recorded for this clonotype. The V and J genes are TRBV29-1 and TRBJ1-4, with D possibly being TRBD1 (6 bases). V was pared by 6 bases and J by 5 bases, with 16 bases between. This CDR3 region has 14 residues. Germline loops: CDR1 SQVTM, CDR2 ANQGSEA. CDR3 in amino acids: CSVASWTANEKLFF. The CDR3 region has the DNA TGCAGCGTCGCTTCATGGACAGCCAATGAAAAACTGTTTTTT.

This chain uses TRBV12-3 or TRBV12-4 with TRBJ2-5, with TRBD2 matching over 12 bases. J gave up 2 bases and V 4 bases, and 8 bases lay outside the gene matches. CDR3 length: 17 residues. The CDR3 DNA follows: TGTGCCAGCAGTTCGCTCGGACTAGCGGGGTATCAAGAGACCCAGTACTTC. As protein: CASSSLGLAGYQETQYF.

This rearrangement joins TRBV20-1 to TRBJ2-2, with D perhaps given as TRBD1 or TRBD2 (5 bases each). This CDR3 contains 11 residues. Germline-derived CDR1 and CDR2 are DFQATT and SNEGSKA (reference sequence). The CDR3 DNA follows: TGCAGCCCTGGGGGACGCGGGGAGCTGTTTTTT. This sequence encodes CSPGGRGELFF.

This clonotype occurred many times. V is TRBV12-3 or TRBV12-4 and J is TRBJ2-3; D gene ambiguous. The V end lost 6 bases, the J end lost 0 bases, and 10 bases lay between the germline ends. The CDR3 is made up of 14 amino acids. CDR3: CASSYYPSTDTQYF. Written as DNA, the CDR3 is TGTGCCAGCAGCTACTACCCGAGCACAGATACGCAGTATTTT.

V gene TRBV6-4 combines with J gene TRBJ2-1, with 7 bases identical to TRBD2. This CDR3 is built from 13 residues. J was trimmed by 9 bases and V by 5 bases; bases with no gene match: 7. Germline CDR1 reads MRHNA; CDR2 reads SNTAGT. The CDR3 spells CASSLAGRGEQFF. The CDR3 DNA reads TGTGCCAGCAGTTTAGCGGGTAGGGGTGAGCAGTTCTTC.

A note on this clonotype: It is likely a read error, because the conserved phenylalanine at the end of the CDR3 is missing. This chain uses TRBV9 with TRBJ1-6; 7 nucleotides agree with TRBD1. Germline V CDR1 and CDR2: SGDLS, YYNGEE. V dropped 2 bases and J dropped 7; count of bases not matched to a gene: 3. The CDR3 runs 14 residues. The CDR3 bases are TGTGCCAGCAGCGTTCAGGGGGAAAATTCACCCCTCCACCTT. Its translation is CASSVQGENSPLHL.

This clonotype was seen at least ten times. The chain joins TRBV20-1 to TRBJ2-7; TRBD1 aligns across 7 bases. CDR1 is DFQATT, CDR2 SNEGSKA, per germline (reference sequence). The trim removed 1 base at V and 0 bases at J, leaving 3 bases unmatched. CDR3 length: 14 amino acids. The CDR3 region is CSARGDSASYEQYF. The CDR3 coding sequence is TGCAGTGCTAGAGGGGACAGTGCCTCCTACGAGCAGTACTTC.

The chain recombines TRBV5-1 with TRBJ2-3; the D gene is possibly TRBD2 (5 bases). The CDR3 is 15 residues long. V was trimmed by 0 bases and J by 6 bases, leaving 14 bases between them. The germline gives CDR1 SGHRS, CDR2 YFSETQ. The CDR3 DNA reads as TGCGCCAGCAGCTTGGAGATGCGGGTCCTCGATACGCAGTATTTT. Amino acid sequence: CASSLEMRVLDTQYF.

This clonotype has at least ten counts. This chain links TRBV7-8 with TRBJ1-5; D perhaps matches TRBD1 (6 bases). From germline, CDR1 is SGHVS and CDR2 FQNEAQ. This CDR3 is built from 15 residues. V was clipped by 7 bases and J by 2 bases, with 15 bases between them. CDR3 nucleotide sequence: TGTGCCAGCAACCCCTCCCGGGGGCGCAATCAGCCCCAGCATTTT. Translation gives CASNPSRGRNQPQHF.

The chain couples TRBV18 to TRBJ1-6, with D perhaps matching TRBD1 (5 bases). V shed 3 bases and J shed 7 bases, with 13 bases lying between them. The CDR3 loop spans 15 amino acids. Germline CDR1 and CDR2: KGHSH and LQKENI. CDR3 sequence reads: CASSPSGGGNSPLHF. CDR3 nucleotide sequence: TGTGCCAGCTCACCCTCGGGCGGGGGGAATTCACCCCTCCACTTT.

The chain is built from TRBV7-9 and TRBJ2-7; TRBD2 agrees at 8 bases. The V gene's germline CDR1 is SEHNR and CDR2 FQNEAQ (reference sequence). Trimming took 6 bases from V and 0 from J; bases not matched to a gene: 7. The CDR3 is made up of 15 amino acids. Here the CDR3 DNA reads TGTGCCAGCAGGCCTAGCGGGTGGAACTCCTACGAGCAGTACTTC. Translation: CASRPSGWNSYEQYF.

The chain recombines TRBV20-1 with TRBJ2-7, with 8 bases lining up with TRBD2. The CDR3 spans 13 residues. Germline assignment: CDR1 DFQATT and CDR2 SNEGSKA (reference sequence). Germline trimming cut 3 bases from V and 3 bases from J; bases unmatched to any gene: 4. The CDR3 reads CSARGTRGYEQYF. The CDR3 bases are TGCAGTGCTAGGGGGACTAGAGGCTACGAGCAGTACTTC.

This chain joins TRBV7-6 and TRBJ1-5, with D perhaps matching TRBD1 (5 bases). The germline CDR1 and CDR2 sequences are SGHVS and FNYEAQ. CDR3 length: 16 residues. With 2 bases removed from V and 11 bases from J, the gap between germline ends came to 22 bases. The CDR3: CASSLRLAGVQETQHF. The CDR3 region has the DNA TGTGCCAGCAGCTTAAGGCTAGCGGGGGTTCAAGAGACCCAGCATTTT.

This clonotype was counted a single time. The chain has TRBV29-1 and TRBJ2-1, with D maybe TRBD2 (6 bases). Trimming removed 8 bases at V and 10 bases at J, with 12 bases between. The germline gives CDR1 SQVTM, CDR2 ANQGSEA. The CDR3 extends over 10 amino acids. CDR3 amino acids: CSTTRWEQFF. CDR3 sequence (DNA): TGCAGCACGACTAGGTGGGAGCAGTTCTTC.

This clonotype was seen repeatedly, ten times or more. The rearrangement uses TRBV7-8 and TRBJ2-7; 9 bases fit TRBD1. The CDR3 runs to 14 residues. The V gene end was trimmed by 5 bases and the J gene end by 2 bases; junction bases not matched to a gene: 4. The germline CDR1 and CDR2 sequences are SGHVS and FQNEAQ. The CDR3 coding sequence is TGTGCCAGCAGCCGGGACAGGGTTCCCTACGAGCAGTACTTC. Its protein is CASSRDRVPYEQYF.

CDR3 loop: CASSSLTVTGTQYF. The CDR3 bases are TGCGCCAGCAGTTCCCTCACCGTCACCGGTACGCAGTATTTT. The chain has TRBV10-1 and TRBJ2-3; no definite D call. The V and J ends lost 5 bases and 8 bases respectively, with 17 bases between them. Germline CDR1 is WNHNN and CDR2 is SYGVQD (reference sequence). This CDR3 region has 14 residues.

There are many counts of this clonotype. V usage is TRBV7-2 and J usage is TRBJ1-5; the D gene is possibly TRBD1 (6 bases). This CDR3 is built from 15 residues. Germline CDR1 SGHTA, CDR2 FQGNSA. The germline V and J ends were trimmed by 1 base and 7 bases, with 14 bases remaining between them. The CDR3 reads CASSLEWGANQPQHF. The CDR3 nucleotides are TGTGCCAGCAGCTTAGAGTGGGGGGCAAACCAGCCCCAGCATTTT. Full variable domain (outside the CDR3, taken from reference TRBV7-2 and TRBJ1-5): GAGVSQSPSNKVTEKGKDVELRCDPISGHTALYWYRQSLGQGLEFLIYFQGNSAPDKSGLPSDRFSAERTGGSVSTLTIQRTQQEDSAVYLCASSLEWGANQPQHFGDGTRLSIL.

In its sample, this clonotype was seen once. The gene calls are TRBV7-3 and TRBJ2-7, with 11 bases matching TRBD2. The CDR3 loop spans 13 amino acids. The ends lost 11 bases at V and 0 bases at J; junction bases unmatched: 3. Germline CDR1 and CDR2: SGHTA and FQGTGA. The CDR3 DNA sequence: TGTGCCTTAGCGGGGGGGAGCTCCTACGAGCAGTACTTC. Amino acid sequence: CALAGGSSYEQYF.

This clonotype has ten or more counts. The V gene is TRBV2, the J gene TRBJ2-2; 10 bases map to TRBD1. Germline CDR1 reads SNHLY; CDR2 reads FYNNEI. V was pared by 3 bases and J by 6 bases, with 4 bases of the junction left unmatched. The CDR3 runs 15 residues. The CDR3, as DNA: TGTGCCAGCAGTGATAAGGGACAGGGGTCCGGGGAGCTGTTTTTT. It encodes CASSDKGQGSGELFF.

The chain combines TRBV3-1 with TRBJ2-3; tentative D call: TRBD2 (7 bases). Germline V CDR1 and CDR2: LGHDT, YNNKEL (reference sequence). CDR3 length equals 16 residues. V was clipped by 0 bases and J by 1 base, with 11 bases between them. CDR3 nucleotide sequence: TGTGCCAGCAGCCAAGATACAGGGAGGGGCACAGATACGCAGTATTTT. Translating it yields CASSQDTGRGTDTQYF.

This clonotype was found many times. The chain employs TRBV20-1 and TRBJ2-7; 10 positions match TRBD1. The ends lost 6 bases at V and 6 bases at J; junction bases unmatched: 8. CDR1 is DFQATT, CDR2 SNEGSKA, per germline (reference sequence). This CDR3 is 13 amino acids long. In DNA form, the CDR3 reads TGCAGTGCCTACCGGACAGGGGGACGCGAGCAGTACTTC. Protein: CSAYRTGGREQYF.

This clonotype has a count of ten or more. The V and J genes are TRBV10-1 and TRBJ1-5, with D possibly TRBD1 on 5 matching bases. The germline V gene encodes CDR1 WNHNN and CDR2 SYGVQD (reference sequence). This CDR3 comprises 13 residues. Trimming shortened V by 5 bases and J by 8 bases, and 13 bases separated the two germline ends. CDR3: CASSWAGCEPQHF. The CDR3 DNA reads TGCGCCAGCAGTTGGGCAGGGTGCGAGCCCCAGCATTTT.

This clonotype showed up just a few times. The V call is TRBV12-3 or TRBV12-4, the J call TRBJ2-5; TRBD1 matches at 10 bases. J gave up 2 bases and V 2 bases, and 11 bases lay outside the gene matches. This CDR3 is 18 amino acids long. CDR3: CASSLIFSADRGQETQYF. The CDR3, as DNA: TGTGCCAGCAGTTTAATATTCTCCGCGGACAGGGGGCAAGAGACCCAGTACTTC.

This clonotype was detected ten times or more. The rearrangement joins TRBV11-2 to TRBJ2-1; the D is unclear. Trimming stripped 2 bases from V and 8 bases from J, with 13 bases between. Germline V gene sequence: CDR1 SGHAT, CDR2 FQNNGV. The CDR3 extends over 14 amino acids. The CDR3 region has the DNA TGTGCCAGCAGCTTAAGACACCCAGTCGATGAGCAGTTCTTC. This codes for CASSLRHPVDEQFF.

V usage is TRBV4-3 and J usage is TRBJ1-5; maybe TRBD1 (5 bases). Trimming took off 3 bases at V and 11 bases at J, with 20 bases between the two ends. Per germline, CDR1 LGHNA and CDR2 YSLEER. The CDR3 is 15 amino acids. CDR3 coding DNA: TGCGCCAGCAGCCAGGGTAGCGGGGGGAAGGAGACCCAGCATTTT. Translated: CASSQGSGGKETQHF.

A note on this clonotype: The junction differs from germline at one of its ends, possibly a read error. V is TRBV6-4 and J is TRBJ2-7, with 8 bases matching TRBD2. Looked up from germline, CDR1 is MRHNA and CDR2 is SNTAGT. The CDR3 extends over 16 amino acids. The CDR3 sequence is CACSVQRGPSVHEQYF. The CDR3 DNA reads as TGTGCCTGCAGTGTTCAGCGGGGGCCCTCCGTGCACGAGCAGTACTTC.